These T cell receptor beta chains were read from a single sample in a study of cytomegalovirus exposure and HLA in healthy donors. The protocol was immunoSEQ multiplex PCR, while the TCRdb copy is restricted to in-frame clones and leaves out a portion. The table includes 130,000 to 150,000 clones, 80% to 90% detected once. The specimen was PBMCs. The receptors were gathered from a woman aged 30 to 39 in good health and CMV-seropositive. Each CDR3 is given with its conserved first and last residue. D genes are given only for firm matches. Only part of the rows carry a size: once, few, many, or a class if the clone is expanded.

>TRBD2|TRBV9|TRBJ2-7|NA
TGTGCCAGCAGCGGGGGACTAGCGGCAACCTACGAGCAGTACTTC
CASSGGLAATYEQYF
>NA|TRBV28|TRBJ2-7|NA
TGTGCCAGCAGTGCGAACCAGGTCAACTACGAGCAGTACTTC
CASSANQVNYEQYF
>TRBD2|TRBV7-3|TRBJ2-1|NA
TGTGCCAGCAGCTTAGGGGGCGGGAGGGCTGGCAATGAGCAGTTCTTC
CASSLGGGRAGNEQFF
>NA|TRBV18|TRBJ1-1|NA
TGTGCCAGCTCACCCATAGGACAAATGAACACTGAAGCTTTCTTT
CASSPIGQMNTEAFF
>TRBD2|TRBV29-1|TRBJ2-7|once
TGCAGCGTTGAAAGACTAGCGGGAGTATCCTACGAGCAGTACTTC
CSVERLAGVSYEQYF
>NA|TRBV18|TRBJ2-7|once
TGTGCCAGCTCACCAGACAGGCTCTACTACGAGCAGTACTTC
CASSPDRLYYEQYF
>NA|TRBV5-6|TRBJ1-2|NA
TGTGCCAGCAGCTTGGATCCAGGTTCGTCCTATGGCTACACCTTC
CASSLDPGSSYGYTF
>NA|TRBV27|TRBJ2-1|once
TGTGCCAGCAGTTTCCTGGGGGCGCGCGACAATGAGCAGTTCTTC
CASSFLGARDNEQFF
>NA|TRBV6-1|TRBJ2-3|NA
TGTGCCAGCAGTGCTACTTGGGGCCCTGACACAGATACGCAGTATTTT
CASSATWGPDTDTQYF
>TRBD2|TRBV6-5|TRBJ2-7|NA
TGTGCCAGCAGTCCGCGGGACTACGCCTACGAGCAGTACTTC
CASSPRDYAYEQYF
>TRBD1|TRBV27|TRBJ2-1|NA
TGTGCCAGCAGCTTGACAGGGGCGGGTGAGCAGTTCTTC
CASSLTGAGEQFF
>NA|TRBV4-2|TRBJ2-7|NA
TGTGCCAGCAGCCAAGAAGAGGTAGGGAGCGGGCCCACCTACGAGCAGTACTTC
CASSQEEVGSGPTYEQYF
>NA|TRBV9|TRBJ2-2|NA
TGTGCCAGCAGTCCCAAAGGGGGACAACAGAACACCGGGGAGCTGTTTTTT
CASSPKGGQQNTGELFF
>NA|TRBV21-1|TRBJ2-7|NA
TGTGCCAGCAGCTTACAGACCCAGGTCTACGAGCAGTACTTC
CASSLQTQVYEQYF
>NA|TRBV6-6|TRBJ1-1|NA
TGTGCCAGCCGATCCGGACAGAACACTGAAGCTTTCTTT
CASRSGQNTEAFF
>TRBD1|TRBV6-6|TRBJ2-7|NA
TGTGCCAGCCAACCGGGACAGGGGTACGAGCAGTACTTC
CASQPGQGYEQYF
>TRBD1|TRBV6-6|TRBJ2-2|few
TGTGCCAGCAGTCACACCGGGACAGGGGCGGTCGGGGAGCTGTTTTTT
CASSHTGTGAVGELFF
>TRBD1|TRBV6-5|TRBJ2-7|NA
TGTGCCAGCAGTTTCGACAGGGGGCTACCCTACGAGCAGTACTTC
CASSFDRGLPYEQYF
>NA|TRBV18|TRBJ2-6|NA
TGTGCCAGCTCACAGCGACAGCCCGACAACTCTGGGGCCAACGTCCTGACTTTC
CASSQRQPDNSGANVLTF
>NA|TRBV6-5|TRBJ2-1|once
TGTGCCAGCAGCCTCACCGCAGGACAGAGCAATGAGCAGTTCTTC
CASSLTAGQSNEQFF
>TRBD2|TRBV18|TRBJ2-7|NA
TGTGCCAGCTCACCCCCGGGACAGGGAACTAGCGGGAGCTACGAGCAGTACTTC
CASSPPGQGTSGSYEQYF
>TRBD2|TRBV23-1|TRBJ2-1|NA
TGCGCCAGCAGTCGATTGGGCGGGAGGGCCGAATGGGAGCAGTTCTTC
CASSRLGGRAEWEQFF